The rows below give T cell receptor beta chains drawn from one sample of a study of brain T cells in children with intractable seizures. Sequenced by immunoSEQ multiplex PCR; TCRdb stores in-frame clones only, minus some. Counted here are 35,000 to 50,000 clones, approximately 90% occurring once; the ten biggest clones make up 5% to 6.5%. The material was peripheral blood, obtained at surgery. Every receptor here comes from a girl aged 2-15 years with tuberous sclerosis and intractable seizures. CDR3s include the opening cysteine and the closing phenylalanine or tryptophan. Fields, in order: D gene, clone size, J gene, V gene, CDR3 protein, CDR3 DNA. The D gene is left open where the match is weak. Only part of the rows carry a size: once, few, many, or a class if the clone is expanded.

D gene: NA
clone size: NA
J gene: TRBJ1-2
V gene: TRBV19
CDR3 protein: CASSSGENFYGYTF
CDR3 DNA: TGTGCCAGTAGTAGTGGAGAAAATTTCTATGGCTACACCTTC

D gene: NA
clone size: few
J gene: TRBJ2-1
V gene: TRBV21-1
CDR3 protein: CASSKAFLRDREHNEQFF
CDR3 DNA: TGTGCCAGCAGCAAAGCGTTCCTCCGGGACAGGGAGCACAATGAGCAGTTCTTC

D gene: TRBD2
clone size: NA
J gene: TRBJ2-5
V gene: TRBV25-1
CDR3 protein: CASSRLAGGETQYF
CDR3 DNA: TGTGCCAGCAGTCGACTAGCGGGGGGGGAGACCCAGTACTTC

D gene: NA
clone size: NA
J gene: TRBJ1-6
V gene: TRBV10-3
CDR3 protein: CATGPLDSPLHF
CDR3 DNA: TGTGCCACCGGCCCCCTTGATTCACCCCTCCACTTT

D gene: NA
clone size: NA
J gene: TRBJ2-2
V gene: TRBV2
CDR3 protein: CASSDQNFWGMNTGELFF
CDR3 DNA: TGTGCCAGCAGTGACCAGAACTTTTGGGGGATGAACACCGGGGAGCTGTTTTTT

D gene: TRBD1
clone size: NA
J gene: TRBJ2-5
V gene: TRBV9
CDR3 protein: CASSVLSDRVGETQYF
CDR3 DNA: TGTGCCAGCAGCGTACTCTCGGACAGGGTGGGTGAGACCCAGTACTTC

D gene: NA
clone size: NA
J gene: TRBJ1-6
V gene: TRBV7-3
CDR3 protein: CASSLNPSDSPLHF
CDR3 DNA: TGTGCCAGCAGCTTAAATCCTTCAGATTCACCCCTCCACTTT

D gene: NA
clone size: NA
J gene: TRBJ2-1
V gene: TRBV6-7
CDR3 protein: CASRPKRRDEQFF
CDR3 DNA: TGTGCCAGCAGACCGAAGAGACGCGATGAGCAGTTCTTC

D gene: TRBD1
clone size: NA
J gene: TRBJ1-1
V gene: TRBV6-5
CDR3 protein: CASSYWTGANTEAFF
CDR3 DNA: TGTGCCAGCAGTTACTGGACAGGGGCTAACACTGAAGCTTTCTTT

D gene: TRBD2
clone size: NA
J gene: TRBJ2-2
V gene: TRBV3-1/TRBV3-2
CDR3 protein: CASRGGSSSGVNTGELFF
CDR3 DNA: TGTGCCAGCAGGGGGGGCTCCAGTAGCGGGGTCAACACCGGGGAGCTGTTTTTT

D gene: TRBD1
clone size: NA
J gene: TRBJ2-7
V gene: TRBV6-5
CDR3 protein: CASSADRALSYEQYF
CDR3 DNA: TGTGCCAGCAGCGCGGACAGGGCCCTTTCCTACGAGCAGTACTTC

D gene: NA
clone size: once
J gene: TRBJ2-1
V gene: TRBV19
CDR3 protein: CASSIALYNEQFF
CDR3 DNA: TGTGCCAGTAGTATTGCGCTCTACAATGAGCAGTTCTTC

D gene: NA
clone size: few
J gene: TRBJ2-5
V gene: TRBV5-1
CDR3 protein: CASSAGGGEGETQYF
CDR3 DNA: TGCGCCAGCAGCGCCGGTGGGGGCGAGGGGGAGACCCAGTACTTC

D gene: NA
clone size: once
J gene: TRBJ2-5
V gene: TRBV20-1
CDR3 protein: CSARDRVAQYF
CDR3 DNA: TGCAGTGCTAGAGATAGAGTTGCCCAGTACTTC

D gene: TRBD1
clone size: NA
J gene: TRBJ1-4
V gene: TRBV5-5
CDR3 protein: CASSLGQGHEKLFF
CDR3 DNA: TGTGCCAGCAGCTTGGGACAGGGTCATGAAAAACTGTTTTTT

D gene: NA
clone size: NA
J gene: TRBJ2-7
V gene: TRBV5-1
CDR3 protein: CASSLGQTALYEQYF
CDR3 DNA: TGCGCCAGCAGCTTGGGGCAGACTGCCCTTTACGAGCAGTACTTC

D gene: TRBD1
clone size: NA
J gene: TRBJ1-3
V gene: TRBV25-1
CDR3 protein: CASRETGRAVTGNTIYF
CDR3 DNA: TGTGCCAGCAGGGAGACAGGGAGAGCGGTGACTGGAAACACCATATATTTT

D gene: NA
clone size: NA
J gene: TRBJ2-3
V gene: TRBV5-1
CDR3 protein: CASSFGGAGFTDTQYF
CDR3 DNA: TGCGCCAGCAGCTTTGGCGGGGCAGGGTTCACAGATACGCAGTATTTT

D gene: TRBD2
clone size: NA
J gene: TRBJ2-1
V gene: TRBV4-2
CDR3 protein: CASSQETSGVDEQFF
CDR3 DNA: TGTGCCAGCAGCCAAGAGACTAGCGGGGTTGATGAGCAGTTCTTC

D gene: NA
clone size: NA
J gene: TRBJ1-1
V gene: TRBV6-1
CDR3 protein: CASSESGGTGTEAFF
CDR3 DNA: TGTGCCAGCAGTGAATCGGGAGGGACGGGGACTGAAGCTTTCTTT

D gene: TRBD2
clone size: NA
J gene: TRBJ2-1
V gene: TRBV5-4
CDR3 protein: CASVERGGVLNEQFF
CDR3 DNA: TGTGCCAGCGTGGAGCGGGGGGGAGTTTTGAATGAGCAGTTCTTC

D gene: TRBD1
clone size: NA
J gene: TRBJ2-1
V gene: TRBV11-3
CDR3 protein: CASSPRTGGNEQFF
CDR3 DNA: TGTGCCAGCAGCCCCCGAACAGGGGGCAATGAGCAGTTCTTC

D gene: NA
clone size: NA
J gene: TRBJ2-1
V gene: TRBV18
CDR3 protein: CASSLGTLNEQFF
CDR3 DNA: TGTGCCAGCTCACTAGGGACACTCAATGAGCAGTTCTTC

D gene: TRBD2
clone size: NA
J gene: TRBJ2-1
V gene: TRBV10-3
CDR3 protein: CAIRSGGSSYNEQFF
CDR3 DNA: TGTGCCATCAGGAGCGGGGGATCGTCCTACAATGAGCAGTTCTTC

D gene: NA
clone size: NA
J gene: TRBJ2-5
V gene: TRBV9
CDR3 protein: CASSGETQYF
CDR3 DNA: TGTGCCAGCAGCGGGGAGACCCAGTACTTC

D gene: NA
clone size: few
J gene: TRBJ2-1
V gene: TRBV3-1/TRBV3-2
CDR3 protein: CASPQDYNEQFF
CDR3 DNA: TGTGCCAGCCCCCAAGATTACAATGAGCAGTTCTTC

D gene: TRBD1
clone size: NA
J gene: TRBJ2-7
V gene: TRBV4-1
CDR3 protein: CASSHSDRDSYEQYF
CDR3 DNA: TGCGCCAGCAGCCATTCGGACAGGGACTCCTACGAGCAGTACTTC

D gene: TRBD2
clone size: NA
J gene: TRBJ2-1
V gene: TRBV6-5
CDR3 protein: CASRKTGGRDNEQFF
CDR3 DNA: TGTGCCAGCAGAAAAACGGGGGGGCGGGACAATGAGCAGTTCTTC

D gene: TRBD1
clone size: NA
J gene: TRBJ2-3
V gene: TRBV5-1
CDR3 protein: CASSPSRGRRDTQYF
CDR3 DNA: TGCGCCAGCAGCCCCTCCAGGGGGCGCCGTGATACGCAGTATTTT

D gene: NA
clone size: NA
J gene: TRBJ2-6
V gene: TRBV6-6
CDR3 protein: CASSYGHPSGANVLTF
CDR3 DNA: TGTGCCAGCAGTTACGGGCACCCCTCTGGGGCCAACGTCCTGACTTTC

D gene: NA
clone size: NA
J gene: TRBJ1-1
V gene: TRBV25-1
CDR3 protein: CASSDIGGFNTEAFF
CDR3 DNA: TGTGCCAGCAGTGATATTGGGGGCTTCAACACTGAAGCTTTCTTT

D gene: NA
clone size: few
J gene: TRBJ1-6
V gene: TRBV5-4
CDR3 protein: CASSLVQEASPLHF
CDR3 DNA: TGTGCCAGCAGCTTGGTCCAGGAGGCTTCACCCCTCCACTTT

D gene: NA
clone size: once
J gene: TRBJ2-7
V gene: TRBV10-2
CDR3 protein: CASAGKSSYEQYF
CDR3 DNA: TGCGCCAGCGCTGGCAAGAGCTCCTACGAGCAGTACTTC

D gene: TRBD1
clone size: NA
J gene: TRBJ2-3
V gene: TRBV10-3
CDR3 protein: CAISDLDRATDTQYF
CDR3 DNA: TGTGCCATCAGTGACCTGGACAGGGCAACAGATACGCAGTATTTT

D gene: NA
clone size: NA
J gene: TRBJ1-1
V gene: TRBV21-1
CDR3 protein: CASNILGVMNTEAFF
CDR3 DNA: TGTGCCAGCAACATACTGGGAGTGATGAACACTGAAGCTTTCTTT

D gene: TRBD1
clone size: NA
J gene: TRBJ2-1
V gene: TRBV12-5
CDR3 protein: CASGLPRFDRGPWQFF
CDR3 DNA: TGTGCTAGTGGTTTGCCGAGGTTCGACAGGGGGCCTTGGCAGTTCTTC

D gene: TRBD2
clone size: NA
J gene: TRBJ2-3
V gene: TRBV27
CDR3 protein: CASSLNLAGGPDTQYF
CDR3 DNA: TGTGCCAGCAGTTTAAATCTAGCGGGGGGGCCAGATACGCAGTATTTT

D gene: TRBD1
clone size: NA
J gene: TRBJ2-2
V gene: TRBV7-9
CDR3 protein: CASSRQGAGELFF
CDR3 DNA: TGTGCCAGCAGCCGACAGGGGGCCGGGGAGCTGTTTTTT

D gene: NA
clone size: NA
J gene: TRBJ1-2
V gene: TRBV9
CDR3 protein: CASSVNVQRGNVYGYTF
CDR3 DNA: TGTGCCAGCAGCGTTAATGTTCAAAGGGGGAACGTCTATGGCTACACCTTC

D gene: NA
clone size: NA
J gene: TRBJ1-5
V gene: TRBV7-2
CDR3 protein: CASSPTWTVGNQPQHF
CDR3 DNA: TGTGCCAGCAGCCCCACCTGGACAGTAGGCAATCAGCCCCAGCATTTT

D gene: NA
clone size: NA
J gene: TRBJ1-6
V gene: TRBV4-1
CDR3 protein: CASSQAGQGRSPLHF
CDR3 DNA: TGCGCCAGCAGCCAAGCGGGGCAGGGGCGATCACCCCTCCACTTT

D gene: TRBD1
clone size: once
J gene: TRBJ2-2
V gene: TRBV25-1
CDR3 protein: CASSAAGQGAGELFF
CDR3 DNA: TGTGCCAGCAGTGCGGCGGGACAGGGAGCCGGGGAGCTGTTTTTT

D gene: TRBD2
clone size: NA
J gene: TRBJ2-3
V gene: TRBV4-1
CDR3 protein: CASSQVGLATDTQYF
CDR3 DNA: TGCGCCAGCAGCCAAGTGGGACTAGCCACAGATACGCAGTATTTT